The rows below give T cell receptor beta chains drawn from one sample of a study of CD4 T cells in relation to SARS-CoV-2 and coronaviruses. Sequenced by immunoSEQ multiplex PCR; TCRdb stores in-frame clones only, minus some. The repertoire includes 25,000 or so clones, 70% to 80% of them detected once, and 15% to 20% sits in the top ten. Antigen specificity for these receptors is unknown. The sequenced sample consisted of CD4+ T cells from PBMCs, cultured in vitro. The receptors were gathered from a human donor in good health. Both conserved end residues are part of each CDR3. D genes are given only for firm matches. Size is stated for part of the rows, as once, few or many counts, or as a class when the clone is expanded.

j_call,clone_size,v_call,d_call,cdr3_nt,cdr3_aa
TRBJ1-1,NA,TRBV19,NA,TGTGCCAGTAGTATCAACCAGGGGCGGGTGACTGAAGCTTTCTTT,CASSINQGRVTEAFF
TRBJ2-2,NA,TRBV7-3,NA,TGTGCCAGCACCGCGGGCACAGGGCCCCGAACTACGAACACCGGGGAGCTGTTTTTT,CASTAGTGPRTTNTGELFF
TRBJ2-5,NA,TRBV18,NA,TGTGCCAGCTCCTCAGGGGATTTAGTTGTGAAAGAGACCCAGTACTTC,CASSSGDLVVKETQYF
TRBJ1-3,NA,TRBV29-1,NA,TGCAGCGTCAGCTCCTCTGGAAACACCATATATTTT,CSVSSSGNTIYF
TRBJ1-1,once,TRBV19,TRBD1,TGTGCCAGTAGTAAGGGGACAGGGTTAGACACTGAAGCTTTCTTT,CASSKGTGLDTEAFF
TRBJ2-1,few,TRBV5-1,NA,TGCGCCAGCAGCTTGGTCAGTGACTCCTACAATGAGCAGTTCTTC,CASSLVSDSYNEQFF
TRBJ2-2,few,TRBV12-3/TRBV12-4,NA,TGTGCCAGCAGTTCCGGAAGGACCGGGGAGCTGTTTTTT,CASSSGRTGELFF
TRBJ2-3,NA,TRBV2,NA,TGTGCCAGCAGTGATCGTGAGGTACTCACAGATACGCAGTATTTT,CASSDREVLTDTQYF
TRBJ1-5,once,TRBV5-4,NA,TGTGCCAGCAGCTTGGGCGGGCCGAATAGCAATCAGCCCCAGCATTTT,CASSLGGPNSNQPQHF
TRBJ2-5,NA,TRBV20-1,NA,TGCAGTGTTAGTCGGGCCCAAGAGACCCAGTACTTC,CSVSRAQETQYF
TRBJ1-4,few,TRBV7-2,NA,TGTGCCAGCGCAGGGTATGAGAGTGAAAAACTGTTTTTT,CASAGYESEKLFF
TRBJ1-1,NA,TRBV19,NA,TGTGCCAGTAGGGGAGATCCGGGACGGACGCGGGCTTTCTTT,CASRGDPGRTRAFF
TRBJ2-5,NA,TRBV7-2,NA,TGTGCCAGCAGTCGGGGATTAGAGACCCAGTACTTC,CASSRGLETQYF
TRBJ2-7,NA,TRBV7-9,NA,TGTGCCAGCAGCTCTCAGGGGTACGAGCAGTACTTC,CASSSQGYEQYF
TRBJ1-2,NA,TRBV2,NA,TGTGCCAGCAGTGTGCAGGCAGTATTGGGCTACACCTTC,CASSVQAVLGYTF
TRBJ2-1,NA,TRBV9,NA,TGTGCCAGCAGCGTAGGCGGAGGCTCCTACAATGAGCAGTTCTTC,CASSVGGGSYNEQFF
TRBJ2-7,NA,TRBV6-5,NA,TGTGCCAGCAGAGCCAACACGGAAGGGGAGCAGTACTTC,CASRANTEGEQYF
TRBJ2-4,NA,TRBV4-1,NA,TGCGCCAGCAGCCAACCCTTGGAGGGCACCAAAAACATTCAGTACTTC,CASSQPLEGTKNIQYF
TRBJ2-1,NA,TRBV6-1,NA,TGTGCCAGCAGTGAGGGCTACAATGAGCAGTTCTTC,CASSEGYNEQFF
TRBJ1-2,NA,TRBV7-2,NA,TGTGCCAGCAGCTTAGCGCCGAAGAACTATGGCTACACCTTC,CASSLAPKNYGYTF
TRBJ2-3,NA,TRBV10-2,NA,TGCGCCAGCAGTGAGTCGAGTGGGGGAGTCACAGATACGCAGTATTTT,CASSESSGGVTDTQYF
TRBJ2-5,NA,TRBV9,TRBD1,TGTGCCAGCAGCGTAGAGGGACAGGGAAGAGAGACCCAGTACTTC,CASSVEGQGRETQYF
TRBJ2-7,few,TRBV20-1,NA,TGCAGTGCTAGTCTCCCACCCGGATCCTACGAGCAGTACTTC,CSASLPPGSYEQYF
TRBJ2-6,NA,TRBV19,TRBD1,TGTGCCACTGGAACTGGGGACAGGGGATCTGGGGCCAACGTCCTGACTTTC,CATGTGDRGSGANVLTF
TRBJ1-6,once,TRBV21-1,NA,TGTGCCAGCAGCAAAACAATGGGACAGTCGAATAATTCACCCCTCCACTTT,CASSKTMGQSNNSPLHF
TRBJ2-2,few,TRBV4-2,NA,TGTGCCAGCAGCCAAGATTGGCGGAACACCGGGGAGCTGTTTTTT,CASSQDWRNTGELFF
TRBJ1-2,few,TRBV5-1,TRBD1,TGCGCCAGCAGCTTGGCTCACAGGGGGGGCTATGGCTACACCTTC,CASSLAHRGGYGYTF
TRBJ1-4,NA,TRBV18,TRBD1,TGTGCCAGCTCACCGGGACAGCCTTCAACTAATGAAAAACTGTTTTTT,CASSPGQPSTNEKLFF
TRBJ2-3,NA,TRBV6-2/TRBV6-3,TRBD2,TGTGCCAGCAGTTACGGGACTAGCGGGAACACAGATACGCAGTATTTT,CASSYGTSGNTDTQYF
TRBJ2-1,NA,TRBV27,TRBD1,TGTGCCAGCAGTCTCCGGGACAGGGGCTACAATGAGCAGTTCTTC,CASSLRDRGYNEQFF
TRBJ2-7,NA,TRBV11-2,TRBD1,TGTGCCAGCAGCCCCGCCCGGGGGACAGGGGGTCTCTACGAGCAGTACTTC,CASSPARGTGGLYEQYF
TRBJ2-2,NA,TRBV5-1,NA,TGCGCCAGCAGCCAACGGGCGAACACCGGGGAGCTGTTTTTT,CASSQRANTGELFF
TRBJ1-1,NA,TRBV10-1,TRBD1,TGCGCCAGCAGTCTAAACAGGGGTGAAGCTTTCTTT,CASSLNRGEAFF
TRBJ1-1,NA,TRBV6-2/TRBV6-3,TRBD1,TGTGCCAGCAGTTACTCGGGGACAGGGGTGACTGAAGCTTTCTTT,CASSYSGTGVTEAFF
TRBJ2-2,NA,TRBV9,TRBD1,TGTGCCAGCAGCGTGCAAGGGACAGCGAACACCGGGGAGCTGTTTTTT,CASSVQGTANTGELFF
TRBJ2-7,NA,TRBV7-2,NA,TGTGCCAGCAGCCCGGGCCCAAGCTCCTACGAGCAGTACTTC,CASSPGPSSYEQYF
TRBJ2-3,NA,TRBV6-5,TRBD2,TGTGCCAGCAGTCCGGGACTAGCTGTTAGGGGCTCGTTT,CASSPGLAVRGSF
TRBJ2-1,NA,TRBV14,NA,TGTGCCAGCAGCCCGCCTGACTTGGGCAATGAGCAGTTCTTC,CASSPPDLGNEQFF
TRBJ1-1,once,TRBV11-2,NA,TGTGCCAGCAGCTTAGAATGGCAGAGTGAAGCTTTCTTT,CASSLEWQSEAFF
TRBJ1-3,NA,TRBV5-8,NA,TGTGCCAGCAGCCGGGGACGGCAATCTGGAAACACCATATATTTT,CASSRGRQSGNTIYF
TRBJ1-2,NA,TRBV3-1/TRBV3-2,NA,TGTGCCAGCAGCCATCGTGGGGGTGTGCTTAGCTACACCTTC,CASSHRGGVLSYTF
TRBJ2-6,NA,TRBV19,NA,TGTGCCAGTTCCGGGACGCCGAGCTCTGGGGCCAACGTCCTGACTTTC,CASSGTPSSGANVLTF
TRBJ1-1,NA,TRBV19,TRBD1,TGTGCCAGTAGTCCTGGACAGGGGGGCACTGAAGCTTTCTTT,CASSPGQGGTEAFF
TRBJ2-7,NA,TRBV5-1,NA,TGCGCCAGCACCGTTCCGAACGGGGGAGGCGAGCAGTACTTC,CASTVPNGGGEQYF